Listed below are T cell receptor beta chains from one sample, sequenced in a study of blood T cell repertoires in COVID-19. Sequenced by immunoSEQ multiplex PCR; TCRdb stores in-frame clones only, minus some. The sample lists fewer than 70,000 clones; around 93% were seen once. Source material: peripheral blood. These receptors originate from a man aged 50 or older with active COVID-19. Both conserved end residues are part of each CDR3. The D gene is left open where the match is weak. Some rows mark clone size as missing; the rest say once, few, many or name a class of expanded clone.

NA | TRBJ2-5 | TRBV2 | TRBD2 | CASIGLAGSWETQYF | TGTGCCAGCATAGGACTAGCGGGATCCTGGGAGACCCAGTACTTC
NA | TRBJ1-1 | TRBV2 | NA | CASSDYTEAFF | TGTGCCAGCAGTGACTACACTGAAGCTTTCTTT
NA | TRBJ2-3 | TRBV7-3 | NA | CASSPVIWGEGDTQYF | TGTGCCAGCAGCCCAGTCATTTGGGGCGAAGGGGATACGCAGTATTTT
NA | TRBJ1-1 | TRBV7-3 | TRBD1 | CASSPGTGGLAFF | TGTGCCAGCAGTCCGGGGACAGGGGGCTTAGCTTTCTTT
NA | TRBJ2-1 | TRBV7-7 | TRBD2 | CASSPRIAGAGEQFF | TGTGCCAGCAGCCCCCGAATAGCGGGAGCTGGTGAGCAGTTCTTC
NA | TRBJ2-1 | TRBV5-3 | TRBD1 | CARSGEAGQGRYNEQFF | TGTGCCAGAAGCGGGGAGGCTGGACAGGGGAGATACAATGAGCAGTTCTTC
NA | TRBJ1-3 | TRBV18 | NA | CASSPGAGDTIYF | TGTGCCAGCTCACCAGGGGCTGGCGACACCATATATTTT
NA | TRBJ1-1 | TRBV4-2 | NA | CASSQVGGPVNTEAFF | TGTGCCAGCAGCCAAGTGGGGGGGCCCGTGAACACTGAAGCTTTCTTT
NA | TRBJ2-3 | TRBV6-5 | TRBD2 | CASSYWGGSAPQYF | TGTGCCAGCAGTTACTGGGGGGGTTCGGCACCGCAGTATTTT
NA | TRBJ2-6 | TRBV7-9 | NA | CASRTGPSGGANVLTF | TGTGCCAGCAGAACAGGACCCTCCGGAGGGGCCAACGTCCTGACTTTC
NA | TRBJ2-7 | TRBV18 | TRBD1 | CASSPLPGQKPSYEQYF | TGTGCCAGCTCACCCCTCCCGGGACAGAAACCTTCTTACGAGCAGTACTTC
NA | TRBJ1-5 | TRBV6-5 | TRBD1 | CASRAGTGNQPQHF | TGTGCCAGCAGAGCTGGGACAGGTAACCAGCCCCAGCATTTT
NA | TRBJ2-1 | TRBV27 | NA | CASSPLTGALWRDEQFF | TGTGCCAGCAGTCCCCTCACAGGGGCCCTTTGGAGGGATGAGCAGTTCTTC
few | TRBJ2-4 | TRBV5-4 | TRBD2 | CASSLRLAGGTDIQYF | TGTGCCAGCAGCTTGAGACTAGCGGGCGGGACGGACATTCAGTACTTC
NA | TRBJ2-5 | TRBV24-1 | TRBD1 | CATSDFRGWETQYF | TGTGCCACCAGTGATTTCAGGGGGTGGGAGACCCAGTACTTC
NA | TRBJ1-4 | TRBV6-5 | TRBD1 | CASTWDRGNEKLFF | TGTGCCAGCACCTGGGACAGGGGAAACGAAAAACTGTTTTTT
NA | TRBJ2-3 | TRBV6-5 | NA | CASSRTRILSDTQYF | TGTGCCAGCAGCCGTACTAGAATTCTCTCTGATACGCAGTATTTT
NA | TRBJ1-1 | TRBV27 | NA | CASRASLNTEAFF | TGTGCCAGCAGGGCCTCCTTGAACACTGAAGCTTTCTTT
NA | TRBJ1-2 | TRBV18 | NA | CASSPKSDGVYGYTF | TGTGCCAGCTCACCAAAATCCGACGGGGTTTATGGCTACACCTTC
NA | TRBJ2-7 | TRBV11-2 | TRBD2 | CASSLNAGGLRGEQYF | TGTGCCAGCAGCTTAAATGCGGGGGGGCTCCGGGGCGAGCAGTACTTC
NA | TRBJ2-7 | TRBV6-1 | NA | CASSEGLVPYYEQYF | TGTGCCAGCAGTGAAGGGCTAGTACCCTACTACGAGCAGTACTTC
NA | TRBJ1-1 | TRBV5-4 | NA | CASSLDPPGLPPAGAFF | TGTGCCAGCAGCTTGGATCCCCCGGGCCTTCCGCCCGCGGGTGCTTTCTTT
NA | TRBJ2-1 | TRBV30 | TRBD2 | CAWSVQLAETFNEQFF | TGTGCCTGGAGTGTACAGCTAGCGGAGACCTTCAATGAGCAGTTCTTC
NA | TRBJ2-2 | TRBV7-3 | NA | CASSPSGSHTGELFF | TGTGCCAGCAGCCCCAGCGGGTCCCACACCGGGGAGCTGTTTTTT
NA | TRBJ2-5 | TRBV5-1 | NA | CASSFGSSQETQYF | TGCGCCAGCAGCTTCGGGTCTAGCCAAGAGACCCAGTACTTC
NA | TRBJ2-2 | TRBV18 | TRBD2 | CASSPSSGGGANTGELFF | TGTGCCAGCTCACCGTCTTCGGGCGGGGGGGCGAACACCGGGGAGCTGTTTTTT
NA | TRBJ2-1 | TRBV6-5 | TRBD2 | CASRPGGSGNEQFF | TGTGCCAGCAGGCCCGGGGGGTCCGGCAATGAGCAGTTCTTC
NA | TRBJ1-2 | TRBV4-1 | NA | CASSSAAGASGYTF | TGCGCCAGCAGTTCAGCGGCGGGGGCAAGTGGCTACACCTTC
once | TRBJ2-3 | TRBV9 | TRBD2 | CASSRGSGTTDTQYF | TGTGCCAGCAGCCGAGGGAGCGGGACCACAGATACGCAGTATTTT
NA | TRBJ1-1 | TRBV18 | TRBD1 | CASSLQGGSTEAFF | TGTGCCAGCTCCTTGCAGGGGGGAAGCACTGAAGCTTTCTTT
few | TRBJ2-5 | TRBV28 | NA | CASSLTGWETQYF | TGTGCCAGCAGCCTGACAGGATGGGAGACCCAGTACTTC
NA | TRBJ1-2 | TRBV2 | NA | CASSDGGMNQGGYTF | TGTGCCAGCAGTGATGGTGGTATGAATCAGGGGGGCTACACCTTC
NA | TRBJ2-2 | TRBV6-6 | NA | CASSHRDSGELFF | TGTGCCAGCAGCCACCGGGACTCCGGGGAGCTGTTTTTT
NA | TRBJ2-1 | TRBV15 | TRBD2 | CATSRVGGGNNEQFF | TGTGCCACCAGCAGAGTCGGCGGGGGAAACAATGAGCAGTTCTTC
NA | TRBJ1-1 | TRBV9 | TRBD1 | CASSSLKDRGYGEMRNTEAFF | TGTGCCAGCAGCTCGCTGAAGGACAGGGGGTACGGAGAAATGAGGAACACTGAAGCTTTCTTT
NA | TRBJ1-2 | TRBV19 | TRBD1 | CASSPTGTGGLRNGYTF | TGTGCCAGTAGTCCTACCGGGACAGGGGGGCTTCGTAATGGCTACACCTTC
NA | TRBJ2-1 | TRBV11-3 | NA | CASSLDGLNNEQFF | TGTGCCAGCAGCTTAGATGGACTGAACAATGAGCAGTTCTTC
NA | TRBJ2-7 | TRBV7-6 | NA | CASSLTGEGEQYF | TGTGCCAGCAGCTTGACAGGGGAGGGCGAGCAGTACTTC
NA | TRBJ1-4 | TRBV7-6 | TRBD1 | CASSPGTGVTNEKLFF | TGTGCCAGCAGCCCCGGGACAGGGGTAACTAATGAAAAACTGTTTTTT
once | TRBJ1-4 | TRBV5-5 | TRBD1 | CASSLGQGLMANEKLFF | TGTGCCAGCAGCCTTGGACAGGGGCTTATGGCTAATGAAAAACTGTTTTTT